This TCR beta chain was identified during a study of blood T cell repertoires in COVID-19. Study context: The United States, Italy and Spain supplied acute and convalescent COVID-19 samples. Sample material is recorded as cDNA or gDNA derived from T cells, B-cell-depleted T cells, or PBMCs.

TCRdb keeps only in-frame clones here, not all; method: immunoSEQ multiplex PCR. The table lists approximately 88,000 clones, 60% to 85% of them singletons. V dropped 4 bases and J dropped 2 bases, with 6 bases sitting between them. The CDR3 is 12 amino acids. Germline-derived CDR1 and CDR2 are SGHDN and FVKESK. The genes are TRBV14 and TRBJ2-7, with D unresolved. Sequenced: peripheral blood. The receptor was derived from a human donor in a cohort sampled during active COVID-19. In DNA, the CDR3 is TGTGCCAGCAGCCCTACTCCCTACGAGCAGTACTTC. Encoded protein: CASSPTPYEQYF. Full variable domain (outside the CDR3, taken from reference TRBV14 and TRBJ2-7): EAGVTQFPSHSVIEKGQTVTLRCDPISGHDNLYWYRRVMGKEIKFLLHFVKESKQDESGMPNNRFLAERTGGTYSTLKVQPAELEDSGVYFCASSPTPYEQYFGPGTRLTVT.